This entry features one TCR beta chain sequence. Profiling relied on immunoSEQ multiplex PCR, and the TCRdb table lists in-frame clones only, not all of them. The top ten hold 9.5% to 10% of the sample, which has about 77,000 clones, roughly 69% seen once. This entry is derived from a study of radiotherapy plus CTLA-4 blockade in lung cancer. The junction had 3 bases not matched to a gene; V was cut back by 4 bases and J by 6 bases. CDR3 size: 13 residues. Germline-derived CDR1 and CDR2 are LNHDA and SQIVND (reference sequence). The receptor was isolated from a human donor with non-small cell lung cancer whose response to radiotherapy plus ipilimumab could not be evaluated. The chain recombines TRBV19 with TRBJ1-1; 9 bases are shared with TRBD1. The specimen was peripheral blood, collected from a patient treated with radiotherapy plus ipilimumab. The CDR3 DNA reads as TGTGCCAGTAGTAGGGACAGGGAGGCTGAAGCTTTCTTT. Its translation is CASSRDREAEAFF.